The rows below give T cell receptor beta chains drawn from one sample of a study of beta chain features in type 1 diabetes. Libraries were prepared by immunoSEQ multiplex PCR; TCRdb keeps only in-frame clonotypes and omits some of them. The sample holds under 800,000 clones, about a sixth seen once. Sequencing used naive CD4+ T cells from blood. These receptors came from a man between 18 and 29 years old in good health. Each CDR3 is given with its conserved first and last residue. Each record gives: V gene, D gene, J gene, CDR3 length, clone size, CDR3 protein, CDR3 DNA. A D gene is named only where the DNA matches it firmly. Only some rows state a clone size, as once, few, many or a class for expanded clones.

v_gene: TRBV7-2
d_gene: TRBD1
j_gene: TRBJ2-7
len: 16
abundance: -
CDR3aa: CASSLTRDSYTYEQYF
CDR3nt: TGTGCCAGCAGCCTAACCAGGGACAGCTATACCTACGAGCAGTACTTC

v_gene: TRBV4-2
d_gene: TRBD2
j_gene: TRBJ2-1
len: 16
abundance: few
CDR3aa: CASSPTGTSGGNEQFF
CDR3nt: TGTGCCAGCAGCCCGACAGGGACTAGCGGGGGAAATGAGCAGTTCTTC

v_gene: TRBV6-1
d_gene: -
j_gene: TRBJ2-5
len: 14
abundance: -
CDR3aa: CASSEGSVGETQYF
CDR3nt: TGTGCCAGCAGTGAAGGTTCAGTTGGGGAGACCCAGTACTTC

v_gene: TRBV2
d_gene: TRBD2
j_gene: TRBJ2-3
len: 17
abundance: few
CDR3aa: CASSKGKTSGGADTQYF
CDR3nt: TGTGCCAGTTCCAAGGGGAAGACTAGCGGGGGTGCAGATACGCAGTATTTT

v_gene: TRBV19
d_gene: TRBD2
j_gene: TRBJ2-3
len: 16
abundance: -
CDR3aa: CASSLGTSGRTDTQYF
CDR3nt: TGTGCCAGTAGCTTAGGGACTAGCGGGCGCACAGATACGCAGTATTTT

v_gene: TRBV5-1
d_gene: -
j_gene: TRBJ2-2
len: 13
abundance: -
CDR3aa: CASSAYNTGVVFF
CDR3nt: TGCGCCAGCAGCGCATATAACACCGGTGTTGTGTTTTTT

v_gene: TRBV5-1
d_gene: TRBD1
j_gene: TRBJ2-1
len: 17
abundance: -
CDR3aa: CASSPGDRRSSYNEQFF
CDR3nt: TGCGCCAGCAGCCCTGGGGACAGGCGGAGCTCCTACAATGAGCAGTTCTTC

v_gene: TRBV11-3
d_gene: TRBD2
j_gene: TRBJ2-1
len: 15
abundance: -
CDR3aa: CASSFRGDSYNEQFF
CDR3nt: TGTGCCAGCAGCTTCCGGGGGGATTCCTACAATGAGCAGTTCTTC

v_gene: TRBV5-4
d_gene: -
j_gene: TRBJ2-3
len: 15
abundance: -
CDR3aa: CASTRTGTSTDTQYF
CDR3nt: TGTGCCAGCACCCGAACCGGGACTAGCACAGATACGCAGTATTTT

v_gene: TRBV7-3
d_gene: -
j_gene: TRBJ1-5
len: 15
abundance: -
CDR3aa: CASSLGPSGIQPQHF
CDR3nt: TGTGCCAGCAGCTTAGGGCCTAGCGGAATTCAGCCCCAGCATTTT

v_gene: TRBV7-2
d_gene: TRBD1
j_gene: TRBJ1-1
len: 15
abundance: few
CDR3aa: CASSLERGRNTEAFF
CDR3nt: TGTGCCAGCAGCTTAGAAAGGGGGCGGAACACTGAAGCTTTCTTT

v_gene: TRBV30
d_gene: -
j_gene: TRBJ2-1
len: 13
abundance: few
CDR3aa: CAWSRQGYNEQFF
CDR3nt: TGTGCCTGGAGCCGCCAGGGCTACAATGAGCAGTTCTTC

v_gene: TRBV10-3
d_gene: -
j_gene: TRBJ1-1
len: 13
abundance: -
CDR3aa: CAISEGQGGRETF
CDR3nt: TGTGCCATCAGTGAAGGGCAAGGGGGTCGGGAGACCTTT

v_gene: TRBV30
d_gene: TRBD1
j_gene: TRBJ1-1
len: 13
abundance: -
CDR3aa: CAWRRQGNTEAFF
CDR3nt: TGTGCCTGGAGGAGACAGGGGAACACTGAAGCTTTCTTT

v_gene: TRBV7-9
d_gene: -
j_gene: TRBJ2-1
len: 15
abundance: few
CDR3aa: CASSLITRRGGEQFF
CDR3nt: TGTGCCAGCAGCTTGATAACCAGAAGAGGTGGTGAGCAGTTCTTC

v_gene: TRBV11-2
d_gene: TRBD1
j_gene: TRBJ2-4
len: 18
abundance: -
CDR3aa: CASNLSRQGAGAKNIQYF
CDR3nt: TGTGCCAGCAATCTGTCCCGACAGGGGGCTGGTGCCAAAAACATTCAGTACTTC

v_gene: TRBV13
d_gene: TRBD2
j_gene: TRBJ2-4
len: 14
abundance: -
CDR3aa: CASRAAGGKNIQYF
CDR3nt: TGTGCCAGCAGGGCCGCGGGGGGCAAAAACATTCAGTACTTC

v_gene: TRBV10-3
d_gene: -
j_gene: TRBJ2-5
len: 15
abundance: -
CDR3aa: CAISEPTYTQETQYF
CDR3nt: TGTGCCATCAGTGAGCCGACCTACACGCAAGAGACCCAGTACTTC

v_gene: TRBV7-9
d_gene: -
j_gene: TRBJ2-7
len: 15
abundance: -
CDR3aa: CASSLDGAASYEQYF
CDR3nt: TGTGCCAGCAGCTTAGATGGGGCAGCCTCCTACGAGCAGTACTTC

v_gene: TRBV5-1
d_gene: TRBD1
j_gene: TRBJ1-2
len: 14
abundance: -
CDR3aa: CASSLADPGQGGTF
CDR3nt: TGCGCCAGCAGCTTGGCCGATCCGGGACAGGGAGGAACCTTC

v_gene: TRBV7-9
d_gene: TRBD2
j_gene: TRBJ2-7
len: 14
abundance: few
CDR3aa: CASSLGLGGYEQYF
CDR3nt: TGTGCCAGCAGCCTCGGACTAGGAGGTTACGAGCAGTACTTC

v_gene: TRBV5-1
d_gene: TRBD1
j_gene: TRBJ2-7
len: 14
abundance: -
CDR3aa: CASSATGSGYEQYF
CDR3nt: TGCGCCAGCAGCGCGACAGGGAGTGGCTACGAGCAGTACTTC

v_gene: TRBV30
d_gene: -
j_gene: TRBJ2-3
len: 14
abundance: -
CDR3aa: CAWSKDASTDTQYF
CDR3nt: TGTGCCTGGAGTAAGGACGCTAGCACAGATACGCAGTATTTT

v_gene: TRBV6-5
d_gene: -
j_gene: TRBJ1-5
len: 15
abundance: -
CDR3aa: CASSYVGGVILPQHF
CDR3nt: TGTGCCAGCAGTTACGTAGGTGGAGTAATCTTGCCCCAGCATTTT

v_gene: TRBV18
d_gene: -
j_gene: TRBJ1-2
len: 13
abundance: few
CDR3aa: CASSPSGDYGYTF
CDR3nt: TGTGCCAGCTCACCATCAGGGGACTATGGCTACACCTTC

v_gene: TRBV5-4
d_gene: -
j_gene: TRBJ2-7
len: 15
abundance: few
CDR3aa: CASSLVGRAAYEQYF
CDR3nt: TGTGCCAGCAGCTTGGTCGGCAGGGCCGCTTACGAGCAGTACTTC

v_gene: TRBV5-1
d_gene: TRBD2
j_gene: TRBJ2-7
len: 14
abundance: few
CDR3aa: CASNPTSGSYEQYF
CDR3nt: TGCGCCAGCAATCCCACTAGCGGATCCTACGAGCAGTACTTC

v_gene: TRBV19
d_gene: TRBD2
j_gene: TRBJ2-3
len: 13
abundance: -
CDR3aa: CASSGTRTDTQYF
CDR3nt: TGTGCCAGTTCCGGGACTAGGACAGATACGCAGTATTTT

v_gene: TRBV6-4
d_gene: -
j_gene: TRBJ2-2
len: 13
abundance: -
CDR3aa: CASSAQGSGELFF
CDR3nt: TGTGCCAGCAGTGCCCAGGGCTCCGGGGAGCTGTTTTTT

v_gene: TRBV28
d_gene: -
j_gene: TRBJ1-2
len: 13
abundance: -
CDR3aa: CASSLRRGGGYTF
CDR3nt: TGTGCCAGCAGTTTGAGAAGGGGAGGTGGCTACACCTTC

v_gene: TRBV18
d_gene: -
j_gene: TRBJ1-3
len: 14
abundance: -
CDR3aa: CASSPPSGANTIYF
CDR3nt: TGTGCCAGCTCCCCGCCCTCGGGGGCAAACACCATATATTTT

v_gene: TRBV7-9
d_gene: TRBD1
j_gene: TRBJ1-2
len: 18
abundance: -
CDR3aa: CASSLDYPGTGENYGYTF
CDR3nt: TGTGCCAGCAGCTTAGACTATCCCGGGACAGGGGAAAACTATGGCTACACCTTC

v_gene: TRBV5-4
d_gene: -
j_gene: TRBJ2-3
len: 16
abundance: few
CDR3aa: CASRGAVARGTDTQYF
CDR3nt: TGTGCCAGCAGGGGGGCGGTCGCCAGGGGTACAGATACGCAGTATTTT

v_gene: TRBV5-1
d_gene: TRBD2
j_gene: TRBJ2-1
len: 15
abundance: -
CDR3aa: CASSFDGRNYNEQFF
CDR3nt: TGCGCCAGCAGCTTCGACGGGAGGAACTACAATGAGCAGTTCTTC

v_gene: TRBV29-1
d_gene: TRBD2
j_gene: TRBJ2-3
len: 14
abundance: few
CDR3aa: CSVEASGIPDTQYF
CDR3nt: TGCAGCGTTGAAGCTAGCGGGATCCCAGATACGCAGTATTTT

v_gene: TRBV18
d_gene: -
j_gene: TRBJ2-7
len: 12
abundance: -
CDR3aa: CASSPEGYEQYF
CDR3nt: TGTGCCAGCTCACCAGAGGGTTACGAGCAGTACTTC

v_gene: TRBV6-5
d_gene: -
j_gene: TRBJ2-3
len: 14
abundance: few
CDR3aa: CASSYTSIPDTQYF
CDR3nt: TGTGCCAGCAGTTACACTAGTATCCCAGATACGCAGTATTTT

v_gene: TRBV9
d_gene: TRBD1
j_gene: TRBJ2-3
len: 16
abundance: -
CDR3aa: CASSVGNGQGADTQYF
CDR3nt: TGTGCCAGCAGCGTAGGGAATGGGCAGGGGGCAGATACGCAGTATTTT